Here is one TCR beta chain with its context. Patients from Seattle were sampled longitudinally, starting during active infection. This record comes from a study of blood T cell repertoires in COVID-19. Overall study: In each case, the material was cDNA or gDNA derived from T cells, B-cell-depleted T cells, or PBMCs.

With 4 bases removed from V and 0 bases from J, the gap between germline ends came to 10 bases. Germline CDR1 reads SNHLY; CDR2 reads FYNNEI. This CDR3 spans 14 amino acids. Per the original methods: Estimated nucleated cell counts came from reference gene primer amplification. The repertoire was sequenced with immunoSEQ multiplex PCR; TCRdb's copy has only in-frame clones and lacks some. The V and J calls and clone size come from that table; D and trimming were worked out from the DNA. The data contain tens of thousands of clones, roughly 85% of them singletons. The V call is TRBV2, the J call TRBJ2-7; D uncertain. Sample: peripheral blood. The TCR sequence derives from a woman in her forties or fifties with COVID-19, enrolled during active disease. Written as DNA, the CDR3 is TGTGCCAGCAGTGTGGGCTCAAGCTCCTACGAGCAGTACTTC. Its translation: CASSVGSSSYEQYF.